What follows is one T cell receptor beta chain and its context. This record comes from a study of blood T cell repertoires in COVID-19. Study information: The study drew acute and convalescent COVID-19 samples from the United States, Italy and Spain. The cDNA or gDNA used as material had been derived from T cells, B-cell-depleted T cells, or PBMCs.

Per the study methods: Estimates of nucleated cell counts were drawn from the amplification of reference gene primers. Profiling relied on immunoSEQ multiplex PCR, and the TCRdb table lists in-frame clones only, not all of them. V, J and clone size reflect that table, while D and trimming were determined from the DNA. Of about 52,000 clones listed, 89% are singletons. V was pared by 0 bases and J by 1 base, with 7 bases between. Germline V gene lookup returns CDR1 SGHRS and CDR2 YFSETQ. This CDR3 has 14 amino acids. This chain links TRBV5-1 with TRBJ1-1; tentative D call: TRBD1 (5 bases). This TCR was sampled from an elderly man with active or convalescent COVID-19. Sequences were obtained from peripheral blood. CDR3 in DNA: TGCGCCAGCAGCTTGGACAGGTGGAACACTGAAGCTTTCTTT. Translation gives CASSLDRWNTEAFF.